The rows below give T cell receptor beta chains drawn from one sample of a study of T-cell memory formation after mild COVID-19. From the 5' RACE reads, TCRdb called clonotypes with MiXCR, one entry per CDR3 protein. Among some 31,000 distinct CDR3 sequences listed, more than 10% were seen once. The sequenced sample was PBMCs or a T cell subset sorted from them (not recorded which). All receptors derive from an adult woman who had mild COVID-19 (a few samples of this study predate the infection). Cell type and time point are not known. CDR3s include the opening cysteine and the closing phenylalanine or tryptophan. The D gene is left open where the match is weak. Size is stated as once, few or many counts, or a class when the clone is expanded.

clone size | J gene | D gene | V gene | CDR3 length | CDR3 DNA | CDR3 protein
many | TRBJ2-2 | NA | TRBV30 | 11 | TGTGCCTGGAGTCCTTCGGGTTCCCTGTTTTTT | CAWSPSGSLFF
many | TRBJ2-1 | TRBD2 | TRBV20-1 | 15 | TGCAGTGCAAAACCCGGGACTAATATCTACAATGAGCAGTTCTTC | CSAKPGTNIYNEQFF
many | TRBJ2-5 | NA | TRBV20-1 | 16 | TGCAGTGCTAGCCGTCGGTTCCGGGACAAACAAGAGACCCAGTACTTC | CSASRRFRDKQETQYF
many | TRBJ2-5 | NA | TRBV7-3 | 13 | TGTGCCAGCAGCTTATGGTCTCAAGAGACCCAGTACTTC | CASSLWSQETQYF
many | TRBJ2-1 | NA | TRBV18 | 18 | TGTGCCAGCTCACCACTTGTTGTACAGGGCAGGGTGTACAATGAGCAGTTCTTC | CASSPLVVQGRVYNEQFF
many | TRBJ2-2 | NA | TRBV2 | 14 | TGTGCCACCCGACGGAGTTCGAACACCGGGGAGCTGTTTTTT | CATRRSSNTGELFF
many | TRBJ2-1 | NA | TRBV6-5 | 13 | TGTGCCAGCAGTTTTAGCGGATACAATGAGCAGTTCTTC | CASSFSGYNEQFF
many | TRBJ2-2 | TRBD2 | TRBV19 | 15 | TGTGCCAGTAGTAGTCCGCGGGAGGGCCCCGGGGAGCTGTTTTTT | CASSSPREGPGELFF
many | TRBJ2-3 | NA | TRBV25-1 | 17 | TGTGCCAGCAGCTCATACCGGGACATGCAGGCCGGAGATACGCAGTATTTT | CASSSYRDMQAGDTQYF
many | TRBJ2-1 | NA | TRBV29-1 | 15 | TGCAGCGCCCGACCGAGAGTAGGGTGGAAGAATGAGCAGTTCTTC | CSARPRVGWKNEQFF
many | TRBJ1-5 | NA | TRBV10-3 | 14 | TGTGCCATCAGTGGGGCCAGGGCCAATCAGCCCCAGCATTTT | CAISGARANQPQHF
many | TRBJ2-3 | NA | TRBV20-1 | 14 | TGCAGTGCCCTACAAGGCGGGCGCACAGATACGCAGTATTTT | CSALQGGRTDTQYF
many | TRBJ2-7 | TRBD1 | TRBV29-1 | 14 | TGCAGCGTCTGTTCCGGGACAGGCGTGTACGAGCAGTACTTC | CSVCSGTGVYEQYF
once | TRBJ2-5 | NA | TRBV15 | 18 | TGTGCCACCAGCAGAGATAGGACGGGGCATTGGTACCAAGAGACCCAGTACTTC | CATSRDRTGHWYQETQYF
many | TRBJ1-2 | NA | TRBV6-4 | 14 | TGTGCCAGCAGTGACTACAAGGGGTCAGGTGGCTACACCTTC | CASSDYKGSGGYTF
many | TRBJ2-1 | NA | TRBV21-1 | 15 | TGTGCCAGCAGCAATAACAGGGGGCGTTCCAATCTCCAGTTCTTC | CASSNNRGRSNLQFF
many | TRBJ2-2 | NA | TRBV27 | 14 | TGTGCCAGCCGGGGATGGGCGATCACCGGGGAGCTGTTTTTT | CASRGWAITGELFF
many | TRBJ2-5 | NA | TRBV7-8 | 16 | TGTGCCAGCAGCTTAGGGACCAAACTTACCCTGAAGACCCAGTACTTC | CASSLGTKLTLKTQYF
many | TRBJ2-5 | NA | TRBV4-1 | 14 | TGCGCCAGCAGCCAAGCAGGGGATGTGGAGACCCAGTACTTC | CASSQAGDVETQYF
many | TRBJ1-2 | NA | TRBV30 | 15 | TGTGCCTGGAGTCTCCCCAAGGAGGGTAACTATGGCTACACCTTC | CAWSLPKEGNYGYTF
many | TRBJ2-2 | NA | TRBV4-1 | 14 | TGCGCCAGCAGCCCCGGAGTGAACACCGGGGAGCTGTTTTTT | CASSPGVNTGELFF
many | TRBJ1-1 | NA | TRBV7-3 | 13 | TGTGCCAGCAGCTCGGACGGTGACACTGAAGCTTTCTTT | CASSSDGDTEAFF